These T cell receptor beta chains were read from a single sample in a study of shared clonotypes between healthy human individuals. The assay was immunoSEQ multiplex PCR, and TCRdb's table has in-frame clones only and misses some. The sample contains about 490,000 clones, about 78% of which appear only once. Sequenced: PBMCs. All receptors come from a woman in her thirties or forties in good health. Some clones in this sample may be carry-over from other donors' samples. The conserved cysteine and the conserved F or W are not part of the CDR3 here.

>TRBJ2-1|TRBV19
ASSAQGTIKEQF
>TRBJ1-1|TRBV28
ASSLGGAINTEAF
>TRBJ1-1|TRBV20-1
SAWENTEAF
>TRBJ1-2|TRBV7-3
ASSLISAGPGLIYGYT
>TRBJ1-5|TRBV2
ASSVGGGWQPQH
>.|TRBV5-7
ASSLNGGREQY
>TRBJ1-1|TRBV7-2
ASSFDYSEAF
>.|TRBV30
AWSPTTPVGNEQY
>TRBJ2-1|TRBV9
ASSQGTRYNEQF
>TRBJ2-1|TRBV6-6
ASKSGSYNEQF
>TRBJ2-3|TRBV10-3
AISEVPGLASTDTQY
>TRBJ2-2|TRBV27
ASSYGPPTGELF
>TRBJ2-3|TRBV30
AWSGGGRAMASY
>TRBJ2-1|TRBV7-2
ASSPTGAGGNEQF
>TRBJ2-1|TRBV7-3
ASSLARTDNEQF